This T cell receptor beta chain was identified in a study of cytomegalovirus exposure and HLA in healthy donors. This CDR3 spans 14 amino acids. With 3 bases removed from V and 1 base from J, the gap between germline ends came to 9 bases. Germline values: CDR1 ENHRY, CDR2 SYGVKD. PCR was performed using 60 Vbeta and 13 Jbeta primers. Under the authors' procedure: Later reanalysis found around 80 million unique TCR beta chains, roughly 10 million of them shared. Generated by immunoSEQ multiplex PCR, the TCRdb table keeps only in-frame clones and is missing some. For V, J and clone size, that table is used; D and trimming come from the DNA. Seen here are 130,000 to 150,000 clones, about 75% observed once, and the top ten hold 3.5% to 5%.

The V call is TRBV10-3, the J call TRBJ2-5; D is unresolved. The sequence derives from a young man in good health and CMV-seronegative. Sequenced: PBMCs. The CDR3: CAISDTEFQETQYF. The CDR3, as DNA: TGTGCCATCAGTGACACAGAGTTCCAAGAGACCCAGTACTTC.